What follows are 32 T cell receptor beta chains derived from one specimen sequenced in a study of early T cells in non-severe SARS-CoV-2 infection. From the 5' RACE reads, TCRdb called clonotypes with MiXCR, one entry per CDR3 protein. Among about 76,000 distinct CDR3 sequences listed, 10% to 12% were seen once. Sequenced: whole blood. The origin of the receptors is an adult who was a healthcare worker with PCR-confirmed SARS-CoV-2 infection or an uninfected control (not recorded which).

V gene TRBV11-2 combines with J gene TRBJ2-7; 10 nucleotides match TRBD1. The ends lost 5 bases at V and 0 bases at J; junction bases unmatched: 7. The CDR3 sequence is 16 residues long. CDR1 and CDR2 (germline): SGHAT, FQNNGV. The CDR3 bases are TGTGCCAGCAGCCGCTACCGGGACAGGGGCTCCTACGAGCAGTACTTC. This gives the protein CASSRYRDRGSYEQYF.

This clonotype came up many times. The chain is built from TRBV3-1 and TRBJ1-1; D not resolved. The germline V gene has CDR1 LGHDT and CDR2 YNNKEL (reference sequence). Trimming pared 5 bases from V and 5 bases from J, leaving 12 bases between. CDR3 length equals 13 residues. The CDR3 reads CASSTQILTEAFF. In nucleotides, the CDR3 is TGTGCCAGCAGCACCCAGATATTGACTGAAGCTTTCTTT.

Ten or more counts support this clonotype. V usage is TRBV29-1 and J usage is TRBJ2-2; D remains unclear. The CDR3 has 12 amino acids. Germline CDR1 reads SQVTM; CDR2 reads ANQGSEA. Trimming took 6 bases from V and 2 from J, leaving 7 bases between them. In DNA form, the CDR3 reads TGCAGCGTCCTTCTTAACACCGGGGAGCTGTTTTTT. This gives the protein CSVLLNTGELFF.

In its sample, this clonotype was seen a few times. The chain uses TRBV12-3 or TRBV12-4 and TRBJ1-1, with D maybe TRBD1 (5 bases). V lost 6 bases and J 1 base, leaving 18 bases between the germline ends. CDR3 size: 16 residues. CDR3 amino acids: CASSNLLARANTEAFF. The CDR3 DNA is TGTGCCAGCAGCAACCTTTTAGCCAGGGCGAACACTGAAGCTTTCTTT.

This clonotype occurred many times. This chain connects TRBV2 to TRBJ1-6, with TRBD1 matching over 7 bases. This CDR3 contains 16 residues. Germline V gene lookup returns CDR1 SNHLY and CDR2 FYNNEI. V shed 7 bases, J shed 10 bases, and the junction held 16 bases outside the gene matches. CDR3 DNA sequence: TGTGCCAGCAACGCCTTCCCCGGGACAGAGAGGTCACCCCTCCACTTT. The encoded protein is CASNAFPGTERSPLHF.

This clonotype was counted many times. The gene calls are TRBV27 and TRBJ1-2; TRBD1 aligns across 9 bases. The ends lost 8 bases at V and 0 bases at J; junction bases unmatched: 7. The CDR3 covers 15 residues. CDR1 is MNHEY, CDR2 SMNVEV, per germline (reference sequence). Here the CDR3 DNA reads TGTGCCAGCTGCCCACGACAGGGGGCTAACTATGGCTACACCTTC. It translates to CASCPRQGANYGYTF.

This clonotype was picked up many times. This chain uses TRBV20-1 with TRBJ2-5; 7 bases are shared with TRBD2. This CDR3 spans 15 amino acids. With 0 bases clipped from V and 3 bases from J, the junction kept 7 bases outside the gene matches. Germline V lookup: CDR1 DFQATT, CDR2 SNEGSKA (reference sequence). The CDR3 protein is CSARDPREGKETQYF. The CDR3 bases are TGCAGTGCTAGAGATCCGAGGGAGGGGAAAGAGACCCAGTACTTC.

This clonotype was picked up a small number of times. This chain connects TRBV11-2 to TRBJ2-4; no clear D gene. Trimming left V 5 bases short and J 6 bases short, with 8 bases between. The CDR3 is made up of 12 amino acids. Germline V CDR1 and CDR2: SGHAT, FQNNGV. In nucleotides, the CDR3 is TGTGCCAGCAGCGCAAACGTAAACATTCAGTACTTC. Protein sequence: CASSANVNIQYF.

The V and J genes are TRBV20-1 and TRBJ2-3; no clear D. Per the germline V gene, CDR1 is DFQATT and CDR2 is SNEGSKA (reference sequence). The CDR3 covers 15 residues. Deletions cut 1 base from V and 2 bases from J, with 13 bases between. The CDR3 nucleotides read TGCAGTGCTAGAGGCGGTAGCAGATTCACAGATACGCAGTATTTT. It is translated as CSARGGSRFTDTQYF.

This chain links TRBV5-5 with TRBJ2-7; a possible D gene is TRBD1 (5 bases). CDR3 length equals 13 residues. Trimming left V 7 bases short and J 4 bases short, with 15 bases between. Per the germline V gene, CDR1 is SGHKS and CDR2 is YYEKEE (reference sequence). CDR3 sequence (DNA): TGTGCCAGCCTATCCTTCAGGGATTACGAGCAGTACTTC. This gives the protein CASLSFRDYEQYF.

V and J are TRBV3-1 and TRBJ1-4; a possible D gene is TRBD1 (5 bases). The CDR3 is made up of 15 amino acids. V shed 0 bases and J shed 5 bases, with 10 bases lying between them. The germline gives CDR1 LGHDT, CDR2 YNNKEL (reference sequence). This chain's CDR3 is CASSQDRGQNEKLFF. The CDR3 bases are TGTGCCAGCAGCCAAGATAGGGGCCAGAATGAAAAACTGTTTTTT.

The sample holds a few counts of this clonotype. The rearrangement uses TRBV6-6 and TRBJ2-1; D not certain. This CDR3 has 11 residues. Deletions cut 7 bases from V and 5 bases from J, with 6 bases between. Germline V gives CDR1 MNHNY, CDR2 SVGAGI (reference sequence). CDR3 sequence (DNA): TGTGCCAGCAAAGAAAACAATGAGCAGTTCTTC. Amino acids: CASKENNEQFF.

The chain combines TRBV6-1 with TRBJ2-5, with a tentative D call TRBD2 (6 bases). This CDR3 region has 17 residues. V lost 6 bases, J lost 2 bases, and 22 bases lay in between. CDR1 and CDR2 (germline): MNHNS, SASEGT. CDR3 residues: CASSPGRGNAGQETQYF. Written as DNA, the CDR3 is TGTGCCAGCAGCCCAGGAAGGGGAAATGCGGGGCAAGAGACCCAGTACTTC.

This clonotype was observed many times. The CDR3 protein is CASSYPLAKADTQYF. DNA of the CDR3: TGTGCCAGCAGCTACCCACTAGCGAAGGCAGATACGCAGTATTTT. The chain couples TRBV7-2 to TRBJ2-3; 7 bases match TRBD2. The V segment lost 4 bases and the J segment 4 bases; nucleotides outside the gene matches: 8. Germline V CDR1 and CDR2: SGHTA, FQGNSA. The CDR3 has 15 residues.

This sequence joins TRBV6-5 and TRBJ2-3; a possible D gene is TRBD1 (6 bases). Germline V gives CDR1 MNHEY, CDR2 SVGAGI. V was clipped by 5 bases and J by 5 bases, with 23 bases between them. CDR3 length: 17 residues. CDR3 protein: CASSLLLTGTTKDTQYF. In DNA, the CDR3 is TGTGCCAGCAGTCTACTCCTGACAGGTACCACCAAAGATACGCAGTATTTT.

A few counts support this clonotype. The rearrangement uses TRBV19 and TRBJ1-5; tentatively, D is TRBD1 (5 bases). The V end lost 4 bases, the J end lost 0 bases, and 10 bases lay between the germline ends. From germline, CDR1 is LNHDA and CDR2 SQIVND (reference sequence). CDR3 length equals 15 residues. The CDR3 region has the DNA TGTGCCAGTAGTACAAGGGACGGTAGCAATCAGCCCCAGCATTTT. Encoded protein: CASSTRDGSNQPQHF.

This clonotype was found a few times. V gene TRBV2 combines with J gene TRBJ2-2; D may be TRBD2 (6 bases). Trimming took off 4 bases at V and 1 base at J, with 7 bases between the two ends. This CDR3 has 14 residues. Germline V gene sequence: CDR1 SNHLY, CDR2 FYNNEI. CDR3: CASSVTRNTGELFF. The CDR3 bases are TGTGCCAGCAGTGTGACTAGGAACACCGGGGAGCTGTTTTTT.

This clonotype appeared many times. The J gene is TRBJ2-3, the V gene TRBV20-1; D gene ambiguous. The ends were cut back, 1 base at V and 0 bases at J, with 2 bases in the middle. Germline V gene data show CDR1 as DFQATT and CDR2 as SNEGSKA (reference sequence). The CDR3 runs 12 residues. CDR3 bases: TGCAGTGCTAGAGTTAGCACAGATACGCAGTATTTT. This encodes CSARVSTDTQYF.

This clonotype was found many times. The genes are TRBV6-6 and TRBJ2-7, with 11 positions matching TRBD1. V gave up 5 bases and J gave up 7 bases; unmatched junction bases: 7. Germline V gene data show CDR1 as MNHNY and CDR2 as SVGAGI (reference sequence). The CDR3 runs to 14 residues. CDR3 coding DNA: TGTGCCAGCAGTCTGAAGGACAGGGGGCTTGAGCAGTACTTC. Its translation is CASSLKDRGLEQYF.

The chain uses TRBV6-6 and TRBJ1-5; maybe TRBD1 (5 bases). Trimming left V 6 bases short and J 3 bases short, with 12 bases between. From germline, CDR1 is MNHNY and CDR2 SVGAGI (reference sequence). The CDR3 has 14 amino acids. The CDR3 region is CASSSGLANQPQHF. The CDR3 coding sequence is TGTGCCAGCAGCTCGGGACTCGCCAATCAGCCCCAGCATTTT.

This clonotype came up a few times. Here the CDR3 reads CASSLNPGQGSTDTQYF. CDR3 sequence (DNA): TGTGCCAGCAGCCTAAACCCGGGACAGGGTAGCACAGATACGCAGTATTTT. The V gene is TRBV4-2, the J gene TRBJ2-3; the match to TRBD1 covers 9 bases. V lost 4 bases to trimming and J lost 0 bases; unmatched junction nucleotides: 8. The germline gives CDR1 LGHNA, CDR2 YNFKEQ. This CDR3 spans 17 amino acids.

Ten or more counts support this clonotype. This CDR3 is CASSSPGLAPYNEQFF. CDR3 nucleotide sequence: TGTGCCAGCAGCTCACCGGGACTAGCGCCATACAATGAGCAGTTCTTC. This chain joins TRBV7-3 and TRBJ2-1, with 10 bases matching TRBD2. V was clipped by 4 bases and J by 4 bases; unmatched bases: 7. This CDR3 region has 16 residues. The germline V gene encodes CDR1 SGHTA and CDR2 FQGTGA.

This clonotype has more than one count but fewer than ten. The chain is built from TRBV4-3 and TRBJ2-5; TRBD2 matches 7 bases. Trimming cost V 4 bases and J 3 bases; bases outside gene matches: 14. CDR1 is LGHNA and CDR2 is YSLEER in the germline V gene. The CDR3 has 17 amino acids. The DNA for the CDR3 is TGCGCCAGCAGCCCCACGGGTAGCGGGCCGGAGGAAGAGACCCAGTACTTC. Its translation: CASSPTGSGPEEETQYF.

This clonotype was seen many times. The V gene is TRBV6-6, the J gene TRBJ1-4, with D unclear. The germline V gene encodes CDR1 MNHNY and CDR2 SVGAGI (reference sequence). This CDR3 contains 11 residues. Between the trimmed V and J ends, which lost 2 bases and 6 bases, there was a span of 1 base. This CDR3 reads CASSYHEKLFF. The CDR3, as DNA: TGTGCCAGCAGTTACCATGAAAAACTGTTTTTT.

This clonotype was counted only a few times. The chain combines TRBV19 with TRBJ1-5; D is possibly TRBD1 (5 bases). The CDR3 is made up of 20 amino acids. Germline V gene lookup returns CDR1 LNHDA and CDR2 SQIVND (reference sequence). V shed 3 bases and J shed 2 bases, with 26 bases lying between them. The chain's CDR3 is CASSIGAGKTPVDGNQPQHF. The DNA for the CDR3 is TGTGCCAGTAGTATCGGGGCAGGGAAGACCCCTGTGGATGGCAATCAGCCCCAGCATTTT.

The sample holds a few counts of this clonotype. V gene TRBV27 combines with J gene TRBJ1-2; the match to TRBD1 covers 7 bases. CDR1 is MNHEY, CDR2 SMNVEV, per germline (reference sequence). Trimming at V came to 8 bases and at J to 5 bases, leaving 8 bases not matched to a gene. This CDR3 region has 13 residues. The CDR3 here is CASGVTGRYGYTF. CDR3 DNA sequence: TGTGCCAGCGGTGTGACAGGGCGGTATGGCTACACCTTC.

This clonotype was counted many times. The chain couples TRBV4-1 to TRBJ2-7; unclear D gene. CDR3 length: 14 amino acids. V shed 2 bases and J shed 5 bases, with 13 bases lying between them. From germline, CDR1 is MGHRA and CDR2 YSYEKL. In nucleotides, the CDR3 is TGCGCCAGCAGCCAAATCGCGAGTAGTAACGAGCAGTACTTC. It is translated as CASSQIASSNEQYF.

Only a few counts were recorded for this clonotype. This CDR3 reads CASGLVTDTQYF. CDR3 sequence (DNA): TGTGCTAGTGGTTTGGTCACAGATACGCAGTATTTT. V and J are TRBV12-5 and TRBJ2-3; D call uncertain. V was shortened by 0 bases and J by 2 bases, with 0 bases between the two germline ends. Germline CDR1 reads LGHNT; CDR2 reads FRNRAP. This CDR3 is built from 12 residues.

The gene calls are TRBV10-3 and TRBJ1-4; D gene unclear. V lost 0 bases and J 3 bases, leaving 11 bases between the germline ends. Looked up from germline, CDR1 is ENHRY and CDR2 is SYGVKD. The CDR3 is 16 amino acids. The CDR3 protein is CAISESTQAPNEKLFF. CDR3 coding DNA: TGTGCCATCAGTGAGTCGACCCAGGCCCCTAATGAAAAACTGTTTTTT.

This clonotype was picked up many times. This rearrangement joins TRBV12-5 to TRBJ1-4, with a tentative D call TRBD1 (6 bases). With 0 bases removed from V and 7 bases from J, the gap between germline ends came to 9 bases. Germline V gene lookup returns CDR1 LGHNT and CDR2 FRNRAP. This CDR3 region has 14 residues. The CDR3 spells CASGLVPGAEKLFF. The CDR3 DNA reads TGTGCTAGTGGTTTGGTACCGGGGGCTGAAAAACTGTTTTTT.

The rearrangement uses TRBV3-1 and TRBJ1-6; 10 positions match TRBD1. This CDR3 is 15 amino acids long. Germline loops: CDR1 LGHDT, CDR2 YNNKEL (reference sequence). V dropped 4 bases and J dropped 10; count of bases not matched to a gene: 7. The CDR3 nucleotides are TGTGCCAGCAGCCTTTGGACAGGGGGAGAGTCACCCCTCCACTTT. Translated: CASSLWTGGESPLHF.

This clonotype appeared many times. This chain connects TRBV2 to TRBJ1-1; the D is unclear. V gave up 7 bases and J gave up 1 base, with 13 bases separating them. CDR3 length: 14 residues. Looked up from germline, CDR1 is SNHLY and CDR2 is FYNNEI. The chain's CDR3 is CASTTDWGNTEAFF. The CDR3 nucleotides read TGTGCCAGCACCACGGATTGGGGGAACACTGAAGCTTTCTTT.